The sequence of this T cell receptor (beta chain) was determined in a study of T cells expressing NK-cell markers. Study-wide points: Whether expanded NKG2C+ T cell clones were HCMV specific stayed uncertain.

Of note for this clonotype: As yet, its antigen is unknown.

TCRdb reworked the 5' RACE reads into one entry per CDR3 protein, no DNA. The specimen's table records fewer than 400,000 distinct CDR3 sequences. The sample comprised blood T cells: a sorted CD56 or NKG2C T cell subset, CD4+ or CD8+ T cells, or bulk PBMC T cells (not recorded which). This receptor was obtained from a woman in her fifties or sixties in good health.

CDR3: CASSEWEAGETQYF. The chain joins TRBV25-1 to TRBJ2-5; TCRdb lists TRBD1, though no DNA is available to test this call. CDR1 is MGHDK and CDR2 is SYGVNS in the germline V gene. This CDR3 has 14 amino acids.